Below, 9 T cell receptor beta chains from the same sample are listed, as sequenced in a study of beta chain features in type 1 diabetes. These TCRs' antigens remain unknown. Of the isolated RNA, all was reverse transcribed, and so the sequenced material was expressed TCRB transcripts. Assay used: immunoSEQ multiplex PCR; TCRdb lists only in-frame clones, some missing. The sample lists 600,000 or so clones; over 12% were seen once. Study conclusions and caveats: In all four CD4+ subsets, TCRB CDR3 length was significantly, moderately reduced in type 1 diabetes.

Specimen: naive CD4+ T cells from blood. Receptors were obtained from a man aged 18-30 years with type 1 diabetes.

There are a few counts of this clone. The rearrangement joins TRBV4-3 to TRBJ2-3, with 11 bases fitting TRBD2. The CDR3 extends over 15 amino acids. Looked up from germline, CDR1 is LGHNA and CDR2 is YSLEER. The J segment lost 1 base and the V segment lost 5 bases, leaving 2 bases of the junction unmatched. The CDR3 bases are TGCGCCAGCAGCAAACTAGCGGGGGGCACAGATACGCAGTATTTT. Its protein product is CASSKLAGGTDTQYF.

This clone was picked up a small number of times. V is TRBV7-8 and J is TRBJ2-1, with 7 bases aligning to TRBD2. The CDR3 sequence is 16 residues long. Germline V gives CDR1 SGHVS, CDR2 FQNEAQ. Germline trimming cut 5 bases from V and 2 bases from J; bases unmatched to any gene: 9. This CDR3 is CASSPRGVPTYNEQFF. As DNA, the CDR3 is TGTGCCAGCAGCCCTCGGGGGGTACCAACCTACAATGAGCAGTTCTTC.

In its sample, this clone was seen a few times. The chain employs TRBV30 and TRBJ2-3; 9 nucleotides line up with TRBD2. With 2 bases clipped from V and 5 bases from J, the junction kept 11 bases outside the gene matches. This CDR3 contains 16 residues. Germline V lookup: CDR1 GTSNPN, CDR2 SVGIG (reference sequence). CDR3 bases: TGTGCCTGGAGTCCCGACAGGAGCGGGAGGCGAGATACGCAGTATTTT. Translation: CAWSPDRSGRRDTQYF.

Only a few counts were recorded for this clone. This chain uses TRBV29-1 with TRBJ2-1; D gene uncertain. The germline V gene has CDR1 SQVTM and CDR2 ANQGSEA. V was cut by 0 bases and J by 7 bases, with 7 bases left in between. CDR3 length: 12 residues. CDR3 nucleotide sequence: TGCAGCGTTGAAGATTTAGCAAATGAGCAGTTCTTC. Translating it yields CSVEDLANEQFF.

On this clone: Other DNA sequences in this specimen translate into the identical CDR3. The chain couples TRBV30 to TRBJ2-5; D could derive from TRBD1 or TRBD2 (5 bases each). The CDR3 runs to 13 residues. The germline gives CDR1 GTSNPN, CDR2 SVGIG (reference sequence). V lost 3 bases to trimming and J lost 5 bases, with 13 bases between them. CDR3 sequence: CAWSLGVSETQYF. For the CDR3, the DNA is TGTGCCTGGAGCTTGGGGGTGTCGGAGACCCAGTACTTC. Full variable domain (missing parts from reference TRBV30 and TRBJ2-5): SQTIHQWPATLVQPVGSPLSLECTVEGTSNPNLYWYRQAAGRGLQLLFYSVGIGQISSEVPQNLSASRPQDRQFILSSKKLLLSDSGFYLCAWSLGVSETQYFGPGTRLLVL.

The V gene is TRBV5-1, the J gene TRBJ2-1; 8 bases align to TRBD2. Germline CDR1 and CDR2: SGHRS and YFSETQ. V trimming: 1 base; J trimming: 9 bases; junction bases outside the gene matches: 0. The CDR3 is 12 residues long. The CDR3: CASSLSGGEQFF. CDR3 coding DNA: TGCGCCAGCAGCTTGAGCGGGGGTGAGCAGTTCTTC.

The table lists this clone with a few counts. This chain connects TRBV29-1 to TRBJ1-1, with 10 bases fitting TRBD1. V lost 6 bases and J lost 1; bases outside the gene matches: 2. Germline V gives CDR1 SQVTM, CDR2 ANQGSEA. This CDR3 spans 13 amino acids. In DNA form, the CDR3 reads TGCAGCGTGTGGGACAGGGGGAACACTGAAGCTTTCTTT. Translation gives CSVWDRGNTEAFF.

This clone was counted a few times. This rearrangement joins TRBV18 to TRBJ1-1; no reliable D call. The ends were cut back, 3 bases at V and 0 bases at J, with 8 bases in the middle. This CDR3 has 14 amino acids. Germline lookup yields CDR1 KGHSH and CDR2 LQKENI. The CDR3 DNA sequence: TGTGCCAGCTCACCCGTCAGATTGAACACTGAAGCTTTCTTT. It encodes CASSPVRLNTEAFF.

This rearrangement joins TRBV14 to TRBJ2-5; 7 bases agree with TRBD2. CDR1 is SGHDN, CDR2 FVKESK, per germline. The CDR3 runs 16 residues. V shed 1 base and J 2 bases; nucleotides not matched to a gene: 7. The chain's CDR3 is CASSQGGLAVQETQYF. CDR3 bases: TGTGCCAGCAGCCAAGGGGGCCTAGCGGTTCAAGAGACCCAGTACTTC.